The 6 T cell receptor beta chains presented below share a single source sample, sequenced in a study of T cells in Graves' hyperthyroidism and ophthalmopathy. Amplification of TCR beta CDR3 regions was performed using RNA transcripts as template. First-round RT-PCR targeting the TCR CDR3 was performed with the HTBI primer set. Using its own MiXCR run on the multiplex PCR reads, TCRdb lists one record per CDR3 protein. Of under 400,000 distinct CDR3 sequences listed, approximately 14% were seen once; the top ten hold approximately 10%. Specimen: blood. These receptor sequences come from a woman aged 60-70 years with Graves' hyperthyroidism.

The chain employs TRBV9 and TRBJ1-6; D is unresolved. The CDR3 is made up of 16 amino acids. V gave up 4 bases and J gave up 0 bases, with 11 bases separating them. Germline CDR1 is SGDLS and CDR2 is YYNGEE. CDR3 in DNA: TGTGCCAGCAGCCAGACATCGAGCTCCTATAATTCACCCCTCCACTTT. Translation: CASSQTSSSYNSPLHF.

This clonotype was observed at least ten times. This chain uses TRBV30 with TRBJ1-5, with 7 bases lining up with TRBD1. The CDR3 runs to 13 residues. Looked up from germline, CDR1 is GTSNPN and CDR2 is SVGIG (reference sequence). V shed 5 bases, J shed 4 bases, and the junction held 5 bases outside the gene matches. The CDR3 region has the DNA TGTGCCTGGTCTACAGGGGCAAATCAGCCCCAGCATTTT. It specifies CAWSTGANQPQHF.

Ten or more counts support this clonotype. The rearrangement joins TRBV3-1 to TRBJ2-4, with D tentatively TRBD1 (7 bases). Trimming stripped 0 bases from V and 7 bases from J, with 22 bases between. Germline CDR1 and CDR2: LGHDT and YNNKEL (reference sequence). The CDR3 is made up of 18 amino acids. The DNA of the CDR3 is TGTGCCAGCAGCCAAGATCTTGGGAGGACAGGCCTATGGAACATTCAGTACTTC. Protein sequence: CASSQDLGRTGLWNIQYF.

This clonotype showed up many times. CDR3 protein: CAISESVDRPGAEAFF. In DNA form, the CDR3 reads TGTGCCATCAGTGAGTCCGTGGACAGGCCAGGCGCTGAAGCTTTCTTT. This chain joins TRBV10-3 and TRBJ1-1, with 7 bases fitting TRBD1. Looked up from germline, CDR1 is ENHRY and CDR2 is SYGVKD. The CDR3 is 16 amino acids. Trimming cost V 0 bases and J 6 bases; bases outside gene matches: 10.

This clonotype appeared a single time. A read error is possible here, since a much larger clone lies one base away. CDR3 amino acids: CASSRNPQANTGKLFF. The CDR3 region has the DNA TGTGCCAGCAGCCGAAACCCCCAGGCGAACACCGGGAAGCTGTTTTTT. The rearrangement uses TRBV11-2 and TRBJ2-2; a possible D gene is TRBD2 (5 bases). The CDR3 is 16 residues long. Germline V CDR1 and CDR2: SGHAT, FQNNGV.

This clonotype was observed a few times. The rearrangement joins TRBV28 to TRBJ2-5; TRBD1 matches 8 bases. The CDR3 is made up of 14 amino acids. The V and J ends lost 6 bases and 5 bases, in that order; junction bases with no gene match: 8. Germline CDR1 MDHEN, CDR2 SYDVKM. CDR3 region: CASRTRTGRETQYF. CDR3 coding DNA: TGTGCCAGCAGAACCAGGACAGGGAGGGAGACCCAGTACTTC.